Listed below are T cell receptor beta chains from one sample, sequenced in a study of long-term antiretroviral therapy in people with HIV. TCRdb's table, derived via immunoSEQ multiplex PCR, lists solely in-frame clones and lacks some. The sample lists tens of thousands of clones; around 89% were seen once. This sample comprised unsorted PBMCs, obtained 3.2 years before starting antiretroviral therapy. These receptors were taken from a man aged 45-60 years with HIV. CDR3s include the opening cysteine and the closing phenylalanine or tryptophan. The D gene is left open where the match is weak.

DNA: TGCGCCAGCAGCAAAATTCGTAGCGGGGGTGACTACGAGCAGTACTTC
CDR3: CASSKIRSGGDYEQYF
D: TRBD2
J: TRBJ2-7
V: TRBV5-1

DNA: TGTGCCAGCAGAGTCTCCGGGGCCAACGTCCTGACTTTC
CDR3: CASRVSGANVLTF
D: -
J: TRBJ2-6
V: TRBV11-2

DNA: TGTGCCAGCAGCCCAGAGAGAGCCTCCTTCTATGGCTACACCTTC
CDR3: CASSPERASFYGYTF
D: -
J: TRBJ1-2
V: TRBV11-1

DNA: TGTGCCAGCAGCGTAGATATCATGCCGGGGTCCACGGGTGGCTACACCTTC
CDR3: CASSVDIMPGSTGGYTF
D: -
J: TRBJ1-2
V: TRBV9

DNA: TGTGCCAGCAGCTTAGAAGTGAGGGACAGACAAGAGACCCAGTACTTC
CDR3: CASSLEVRDRQETQYF
D: TRBD1
J: TRBJ2-5
V: TRBV7-9

DNA: TGTGCCAGCAGCTTGGTGCTAGGCCACGAGCAGTACTTC
CDR3: CASSLVLGHEQYF
D: -
J: TRBJ2-7
V: TRBV5-5

DNA: TGTGCCAGCAGTGAAGGGAGGGGTAACTATGGCTACACCTTC
CDR3: CASSEGRGNYGYTF
D: -
J: TRBJ1-2
V: TRBV2

DNA: TGCGCCAGCAGCTCCCCGGGACAGGGGGCTTATGGCTACACCTTC
CDR3: CASSSPGQGAYGYTF
D: TRBD1
J: TRBJ1-2
V: TRBV5-1

DNA: TGTGCTAGCAGCTTCGGGACAGGGACCTACGAGCAGTACTTC
CDR3: CASSFGTGTYEQYF
D: TRBD1
J: TRBJ2-7
V: TRBV7-7

DNA: TGTGCCAGCAGCCCAAGGCAGGGTGGTGAGCAGTTCTTC
CDR3: CASSPRQGGEQFF
D: -
J: TRBJ2-1
V: TRBV11-3